This TCR beta chain was documented in a study of post-analysis software for immune sequencing data. Study-wide points: Controls significantly exceeded multiple sclerosis patients in normalized Chao1 diversity. A handful of TRBV segments occurring more often in patients than controls included TRBV5-6, TRBV5-1 and TRBV20-1.

Points on this clonotype: No antigen is known for it.

The V gene lost 1 base and the J gene lost 0 bases, with 14 bases spanning the gap. The CDR3 spans 17 residues. Germline-derived CDR1 and CDR2 are SGHTA and FQGTGA. Sequencing libraries made from TCR beta cDNA carried unique molecular identifiers. In TCRdb, the PCR reads were re-called with MiXCR into one record per CDR3 protein. The sample lists some 890,000 distinct CDR3 sequences, about 50% seen once, with roughly 4.4% in the top ten. Material: blood. This chain links TRBV7-3 with TRBJ2-3; no firm D call. The sequence derives from a girl between 10 and 17 years old with multiple sclerosis. Written as DNA, the CDR3 is TGTGCCAGCAGCTTAATGCTTTCTAACCCTAGCACAGATACGCAGTATTTT. It specifies CASSLMLSNPSTDTQYF. The full variable domain, in which reference TRBV7-3 and TRBJ2-3 provide the parts outside the CDR3, is GAGVSQTPSNKVTEKGKYVELRCDPISGHTALYWYRQSLGQGPEFLIYFQGTGAADDSGLPNDRFFAVRPEGSVSTLKIQRTERGDSAVYLCASSLMLSNPSTDTQYFGPGTRLTVL.